This TCR beta chain appears in the sequencing data of a study of cytomegalovirus exposure and HLA in healthy donors (dated by TCRdb to between 2016 and 2019). Regarding the complete study: In an earlier analysis of roughly 500 of the donors, about 260 Gb of sequence data and approximately 120 million unique TCR beta sequences from about 190 million T cells were reported. About 280 gigabases of sequencing data and approximately 85 million unique TCR sequences were included in an early release covering about 700 HLA-typed donors. Among the roughly 400 genotyped donors, around 81% belonged to the genetic ancestry cluster associated with self-reported Caucasian donors. The study was designed to test whether signatures of past pathogen exposure could be identified by cataloging public T cell receptors. The study profiled the T cell repertoires of under 700 subjects by immunosequencing and related them to cytomegalovirus serostatus. Along with the roughly 670-subject first cohort, a separate validation cohort of around 120 different subjects was used. High-throughput TCR immunosequencing, statistical association of individual TCRs with disease status, and machine learning were combined to predict cytomegalovirus infection status. In a later analysis, previously published TCR beta repertoires from 500 to 750 donors were re-analyzed and high-resolution HLA genotyping was added so that TCR occurrence patterns could be studied. Rather than using new phenotypic data, the later analysis identified candidate immune exposures from TCR beta sequences and from how often those sequences occurred across donors. An earlier analysis of 587 of the donors applied high-throughput TCR beta sequencing to assess whether each TCR beta V gene segment acted as functional or pseudogenic. Donor age, sex, ethnicity and CMV serostatus were compiled together with the repertoire data. Genome-wide SNP genotypes for about 65% of the roughly 700 donors were used in a later genetic analysis, which treated that subset as a discovery cohort. All discovery cohort repertoires had been generated on a single sequencing platform. HLA typing covered class I and class II loci at four-digit resolution. The number of donors typed differed by locus, with 629-630 for A, B, C, DRB1 and DQB1, more than 500 for DQA1, about 610 for DPA1, and 472 for DPB1. Four or five DR-DQ haplotypes were handled as single units for association and clustering because linkage in the cohort was strong. Among roughly 400 genotyped donors of the cohort, an average of around 240,000 unique TCR beta nucleotide sequences were sequenced per donor, roughly a sixth of them non-productive. Beyond this particular receptor, the publication reports: The authors suggested that the approach could potentially be generalized to other disease states and immunological phenotypes. The classifier was reported to diagnose cytomegalovirus status with high specificity and sensitivity in both the original and validation cohorts. The study gave a list of under 200 TCR beta chains associated with cytomegalovirus. A later analysis associated about 16,000 TCR beta sequences with specific HLA alleles at a false discovery rate of 0.05. In a later analysis, HLA-associated TCR beta chains showed more clonal expansion and lower generation probabilities than non-associated chains that were equally common. Compared with the roughly 670-donor mean, donors in an Asian-associated ancestry cluster had fewer N-insertions in productive TCRs, according to a later genetic analysis. The only immune exposure information available for the cohort was CMV serostatus. The presence/absence analyses assumed that sequencing depth was roughly uniform across donors, and that assumption may not be true. In vitro tests confirmed that a few of the cytomegalovirus-associated TCR beta chains recognize cytomegalovirus antigens. When HLA alleles, especially DR and DQ, strongly co-occurred, TCR associations were difficult to assign to individual alleles. Some 15 rarely observed V segments, including chromosome 9 orphons, were excluded from the earlier analysis of about 600 of the donors because counts were too low. HLA typing was unavailable for some donors at each locus, so association tests used only the typed subset. Linkage disequilibrium might explain the correlated functional status among segregating V segments, but an unknown experimental factor could not be excluded. In a later analysis, TCR association rates were found to vary across HLA loci, with the most associated TCRs seen for DRB1 alleles and the fewest for HLA-C alleles. In a later analysis, several top co-occurrence clusters were reported to appear linked to parvovirus B19, influenza, CMV and Epstein-Barr virus. An association between a missense DCLRE1C variant and V-gene and J-gene trimming of TCR beta chains was found in a later genetic analysis and replicated in an independent cohort. A cluster of highly shared sequence variants was judged likely to be a technical artifact of the sequencing pipeline. Because the 87-base-pair reads could not distinguish some IMGT-functional V segments, including TRBV6-2 and TRBV6-3, those segments were excluded. In an earlier analysis of around 500 of the donors, most TCR beta V segments appeared in productive rearrangements about 87% or about 30% of the time, broadly matching IMGT annotations. Most TCR sequences were observed very rarely across donors, whereas some public TCRs were present in many individuals. According to a later analysis, most CMV-associated TCR beta chains appeared to be HLA-restricted, and the HLA associations seemed to be driven largely by CMV exposure. A further reported finding was that TCR beta sequences accurately predicted the HLA-A and HLA-B alleles for most subjects in the first cohort. In this cohort, only TCR beta chains were sequenced, and detectable features were limited by the absence of alpha or paired-chain data.

Library preparation used the immunoSEQ multiplex PCR assay. A mixture of 60 forward primers for TCR Vbeta segments and 13 reverse primers for TCR Jbeta segments was used in the multiplex PCR. The CDR3 region of rearranged TCR beta genes was amplified from genomic DNA by a multiplex PCR assay. On the Illumina HiSeq System, the amplified TCR beta libraries were sequenced as 87-base-pair reads. The study's own analysis went as follows. In a later analysis, roughly 80 million unique TCR beta chains were counted across the approximately 620 repertoires, and approximately 11 million of these chains were shared by at least two donors. Raw reads were error-corrected and collapsed into unique sequences with a nearest-neighbor algorithm that merged closely related sequences to remove PCR and sequencing errors. To assign V, D and J gene segments, CDR3 sequences were aligned to IMGT reference sequences. For a sequence to be retained, a match of at least six nucleotides to both a V gene segment and a J gene segment was required. Rearrangements were called productive when the CDR3 lacked stop codons and stayed in frame with V and J; all others were non-productive. CDR3 was defined by IMGT convention, running from the second conserved V-encoded cysteine to the conserved J-encoded phenylalanine. Sequences without an unambiguous match to a single V gene segment were excluded from the earlier analysis of about 600 of the donors. In an earlier analysis of about 590 of the donors, a V segment was called functional when productive rearrangements were above 56.7%, and segregating when the standard deviation between donors exceeded 5%. A statistical classification framework was built for diagnosing cytomegalovirus status from the catalog of TCR beta chain sequences. A later analysis assigned V and J genes by comparing TCR nucleotide sequences with IMGT/GENE-DB human TR gene sequences. A later analysis assigned CDR3 sequences and most-parsimonious VDJ recombination scenarios with the TCRdist pipeline. In a later analysis, each TCR beta chain was defined by its CDR3 amino acid sequence together with its V-gene family, and reads without a unique V-gene family were excluded. In a later analysis, fewer than 600 highly shared, low-generation-probability nucleotide sequences were removed to address suspected cross-contamination and a sequencing artifact. A later analysis calculated a clonal expansion index for each public chain from normalized within-repertoire ranks of inferred template counts. A later analysis computed generation probabilities with a VDJ recombination model fitted to out-of-frame rearrangements, and checked the results against IGoR. A later analysis scored TCR-TCR, TCR-HLA and TCR-CMV co-occurrence with hypergeometric tests, applying a repertoire-size bias correction to TCR pairs. False discovery rates were estimated in a later analysis by permuting HLA or CMV assignments 20 times. In a later analysis, co-occurring TCRs were grouped using DBSCAN, with TCRdist sequence similarity added in when clustering inside HLA-allele-positive subsets. Repertoires with fewer than 30,000 or more than 120,000 public chains, plus five repertoires with anomalous nucleotide sharing, were excluded from co-occurrence clustering. TCRdb carries this immuneACCESS record with in-frame sequences only. Its versions omit some clonotypes, under half of them owing to an unresolved V gene in the studies checked, with the rest unexplained. The D gene and trimming were derived from the DNA, and the V and J assignments and clone size from that table. The table for this sample lists 200,000 or so clones; 82% of them were counted only once. The ten largest clones add up to roughly 0.097% of the sample.

From its cysteine to its phenylalanine, the CDR3 spans 15 amino acids. The read is trimmed to its CDR3 DNA, 45 bases read in frame from base 1. CDR1 and CDR2 are read off the germline V gene as SGHTA and FQGNSA. V drops 1 base and J drops 0 bases, leaving 8 bases in between. Comments on this clone: The specificity of this receptor is unknown. Base qualities are not at hand, and no much larger clone is one base apart.

The cohort consisted of approximately 670 healthy bone marrow donors. At the time of sampling, every cohort member was nominally healthy, though immune exposures that went unrecorded were likely present. The donor was CMV seronegative and was included in the group of around 320 seronegative cohort members. Every donor gave a peripheral blood sample, and the peripheral blood mononuclear cells from that sample were used for TCR beta sequencing. Genomic DNA extraction from the blood cell samples was performed with the Qiagen DNeasy Blood Extraction Kit. The sample was PBMCs. This sequence originates from a boy aged 2 to 9 in good health and CMV-seronegative. The rearrangement combines TRBV7-2 with TRBJ2-3; no D gene can be assigned with confidence. At the DNA level, the sequence is TGTGCCAGCAGCTTAGGTACCTACAGCACAGATACGCAGTATTTT. Its translation is CASSLGTYSTDTQYF.